The sequence of this T cell receptor beta chain was determined in a study of shared clonotypes between healthy human individuals (dated by TCRdb to the early 2020s). Some background on the complete study: Two women and a few men aged 18 to 49 years were included in the cohort. For each donor, CD4 naive and CD4 memory were each given three plates, CD8 naive was given two plates, and CD8 memory was given one plate. Blood TCR repertoires of five healthy adults were deeply sequenced to estimate repertoire size and the extent of clonotype sharing between individuals. To increase sequencing depth and limit assay-specific biases, TCR repertoire library preparation and sequencing were carried out by different laboratories using diverse techniques. Per donor, leukapheresis produced somewhere between about 0.94 and 9.5 billion PBMCs.

For CDR1 and CDR2, the germline V gene (reference sequence) lists WNHNN and SYGVQD. Counted from cysteine to phenylalanine, this CDR3 has 13 amino acids. CDR3 DNA only is kept here, 39 bases in frame from base 1. V is cut by 3 bases and J by 6 bases, and the space between the germline ends is 12 bases. Paper-wide results and their limitations: Across a few donors, approximately 5% of naive CD4, approximately 4% of naive CD8, under 2.5% of memory CD4, and 0.3% to 0.45% of memory CD8 clonotypes were shared. Compared with non-shared clonotypes, the clonotypes found in all four sorted-subset donors had higher generation probabilities. Pairwise subsampling led to the expectation that sequencing depth would affect the degree of clonotype sharing among donors. Incomplete sequencing was indicated by rarefaction of sorted-subset datasets, despite the large sequencing depth. Naive subsets generally had larger estimated clonotype richness than memory subsets. Sampling was restricted to blood, and TCR repertoires in tissue are likely to differ from TCR repertoires in blood. The small number of donors limited the genetic and exposure-history diversity represented.

Using the deep immunoSEQ assay, TCR CDR3 regions were amplified from genomic DNA by multiplex PCR. Extracted genomic DNA from each cell subset was distributed evenly across all wells of several immunoSEQ 96-well plates, and each plate was treated as a replicate. Each replicate PCR for sorted subsets received about 210 ng genomic DNA, equal to tens of thousands of T cell genomes. Purified libraries were measured with a Qubit 3.0 fluorometer, size-checked on a Bioanalyzer 2100, and measured again with the KAPA Library Quantification kit. Each immunoSEQ 96-well plate was sequenced on its own single-read 150-cycle Illumina NextSeq 550 flow cell. Per the source publication's procedure: Because the immunoSEQ output included only junctional sequences and no quality scores, the filtering could not be the same as the filtering used for full-length reads. To assign V/J genes and CDR3, sequences were annotated against IMGT germline references using PyIR, a Python wrapper for IgBLAST v1.9. Reads were filtered out if the reads had weak V/J assignments (E-value above 1e-6), no CDR3, stop codons, out-of-frame junctions, or ambiguous translated residues. A V3J clonotype was defined by an identical inferred V gene, J gene, and CDR3 amino acid sequence. To compute the percentage overlap between repertoires, the number of shared unique clonotypes was divided by the size of the smaller repertoire. RTK rarefaction, the Chao1 estimator, and Recon v2.1 estimates of unobserved clonotypes were used to assess repertoire richness. Generation probabilities were computed with OLGA for all TCRbeta clonotypes obtained by the gDNA method from a handful of donors. Sourced from immuneACCESS, this table was stored by TCRdb with only in-frame sequences that have V and J called. A share of the clones is absent; for the studies checked, an unresolved V gene accounts for under half, and the remainder has no known explanation. Clone size and V and J calls were adopted from that table, with D and trimming inferred from the DNA. In this sample the table shows millions of clones, roughly 94% of which occur a single time. 0.1% to 0.15% of the sample is taken by the ten largest.

With regard to this clone: It has no known antigen specificity. Qualities for individual bases were not recorded, and no much larger clone is one base off.

The donors were healthy, HIV-negative adults with no recently reported acute infections or vaccinations. Every donor was a Caucasian adult living in Nashville, Tennessee, USA. Magnetic negative selection was used to enrich CD4+ T cells, after which naive cells were positively selected on CD45RA and the negative fraction became the memory subset. Blood was obtained by leukapheresis, after which PBMCs were separated by Ficoll-Histopaque density gradient centrifugation and cryopreserved in liquid nitrogen vapor phase. Analytical flow cytometry was used to check the purity and quantity of each magnetically sorted T cell population. Genomic DNA was isolated from every sorted fraction and measured by UV absorbance on a Nanodrop 2000c.

The sequence was collected from a man aged 18 to 30 in good health. The V gene is TRBV10-1 and the J gene is TRBJ2-7; the D element might be TRBD1 or TRBD2, as each aligns at 6 bases. The sequencing sample was made of naive CD4+ T cells sorted from blood. The sample's cell subset or site label, in plain terms: CD45RA+ positively selected. For the CDR3, the sequence is CASSEWGAGEQYF. The base sequence is TGCGCCAGCAGTGAATGGGGGGCCGGCGAGCAGTACTTC.